Shown below are 10 T cell receptor beta chains from a single sample sequenced in a study of OX40 agonist ivuxolimab in advanced cancers. Produced via immunoSEQ multiplex PCR; TCRdb's table is partial and in-frame only. The repertoire has 60,000 to 70,000 clones, roughly four fifths of them found once; the top ten carry under 2.5%. The sample here was CD4+ or CD8+ T cells sorted from blood, taken in a trial of the OX40 agonist ivuxolimab. The receptors come from an adult with an advanced solid tumor such as melanoma, head and neck, liver or kidney cancer.

The chain links TRBV11-2 to TRBJ1-1, with D hard to call. The CDR3 is 14 amino acids. V was cut by 5 bases and J by 4 bases, with 14 bases left in between. CDR1 SGHAT and CDR2 FQNNGV come from the germline V gene. In nucleotides, the CDR3 is TGTGCCAGCAGCGTCATCACCGGCGGCACTGAAGCTTTCTTT. Protein sequence: CASSVITGGTEAFF. Combining the CDR3 with reference TRBV11-2 and TRBJ1-1 gives the whole variable domain EAGVAQSPRYKIIEKRQSVAFWCNPISGHATLYWYQQILGQGPKLLIQFQNNGVVDDSQLPKDRFSAERLKGVDSTLKIQPAKLEDSAVYLCASSVITGGTEAFFGQGTRLTVV.

In this sample, this clone turned up once. At the DNA level, this CDR3 is encoded by other sequences in the same sample as well. The chain carries TRBV7-8 and TRBJ2-7, with 7 nucleotides matching TRBD1. This CDR3 comprises 13 residues. Per germline, CDR1 SGHVS and CDR2 FQNEAQ. J gave up 3 bases and V 4 bases, and 3 bases lay outside the gene matches. CDR3 amino acids: CASSYRTGYEQYF. DNA for the CDR3: TGTGCCAGCAGCTACAGGACAGGCTACGAGCAGTACTTC.

J is TRBJ2-5 and V is TRBV6-5; no firm D call. In germline, CDR1 is MNHEY, CDR2 SVGAGI. V lost 2 bases, J lost 5 bases, and 9 bases lay in between. The CDR3 is 13 residues long. CDR3 region: CASSYNYGETQYF. CDR3 in DNA: TGTGCCAGCAGTTACAACTACGGGGAGACCCAGTACTTC.

The sample holds one count of this clone. The V and J genes are TRBV2 and TRBJ2-7; possible D gene TRBD2, 6 bases. The germline V gene has CDR1 SNHLY and CDR2 FYNNEI. The V gene lost 6 bases and the J gene lost 3 bases, with 24 bases spanning the gap. This CDR3 is 17 amino acids long. In nucleotides, the CDR3 is TGTGCCAGCAGGACGGCCATTTTGGCGGGGAACCTCTACGAGCAGTACTTC. Amino acids: CASRTAILAGNLYEQYF.

The V gene is TRBV15, the J gene TRBJ2-2, with a weak D call TRBD2 (6 bases). V was shortened by 0 bases and J by 0 bases, with 11 bases between the two germline ends. Germline values: CDR1 LNHNV, CDR2 YYDKDF (reference sequence). There are 17 residues in the CDR3. The DNA of the CDR3 is TGTGCCACCAGCAGAGAAATAGCGGTGGCGAACACCGGGGAGCTGTTTTTT. Its protein is CATSREIAVANTGELFF. The full variable domain, with the rest looked up from reference TRBV15 and TRBJ2-2, is DAMVIQNPRYQVTQFGKPVTLSCSQTLNHNVMYWYQQKSSQAPKLLFHYYDKDFNNEADTPDNFQSRRPNTSFCFLDIRSPGLGDTAMYLCATSREIAVANTGELFFGEGSRLTVL.

The chain employs TRBV2 and TRBJ2-7; a weak D match, TRBD1 (7 bases). The germline V gene encodes CDR1 SNHLY and CDR2 FYNNEI. Trimming removed 6 bases at V and 6 bases at J, with 27 bases between. The CDR3 loop spans 17 amino acids. This chain's CDR3 is CASRPGGLPTGPREQYF. CDR3 coding DNA: TGTGCCAGCAGGCCTGGGGGACTTCCGACAGGGCCTCGCGAGCAGTACTTC.

The genes are TRBV19 and TRBJ1-1, with 7 bases that match TRBD1. Trimming removed 6 bases from V and 1 base from J; junction bases left unmatched: 11. There are 16 residues in the CDR3. The germline V gene has CDR1 LNHDA and CDR2 SQIVND (reference sequence). In DNA form, the CDR3 reads TGTGCCAGTAGGTATCGTTGGGAGGGGGCGAACACTGAAGCTTTCTTT. Translating it yields CASRYRWEGANTEAFF.

The DNA for the CDR3 is TGTGCCAGCAGCTTAGTCTTTAGCGGGTCCTACGAGCAGTACTTC. It specifies CASSLVFSGSYEQYF. This rearrangement joins TRBV11-2 to TRBJ2-7, with 7 nucleotides matching TRBD2. V gave up 1 base and J gave up 1 base; unmatched junction bases: 4. Germline CDR1 reads SGHAT; CDR2 reads FQNNGV. The CDR3 runs 15 residues.

This clone appeared a few times. V is TRBV2 and J is TRBJ1-1; unclear D gene. The germline V and J ends were trimmed by 1 base and 0 bases, with 12 bases remaining between them. CDR1 and CDR2 (germline): SNHLY, FYNNEI. This CDR3 is 16 amino acids long. Here the CDR3 reads CASSEEGIWMNTEAFF. CDR3 bases: TGTGCCAGCAGTGAAGAAGGTATATGGATGAACACTGAAGCTTTCTTT.

The chain couples TRBV27 to TRBJ1-5; no clear D gene. This CDR3 is 13 amino acids long. CDR1 MNHEY and CDR2 SMNVEV come from the germline V gene (reference sequence). V was pared by 3 bases and J by 5 bases, with 8 bases between. CDR3 residues: CASSFSDDQPQHF. The CDR3 nucleotides are TGTGCCAGCAGTTTTTCCGATGATCAGCCCCAGCATTTT.